The 15 T cell receptor beta chains given below trace back to one sample, sequenced in a study of cytotoxic CD8 clonotypes in ibrutinib-treated CLL. The protocol was immunoSEQ multiplex PCR, while the TCRdb copy is restricted to in-frame clones and leaves out a portion. The sample includes over 15,000 clones, about 84% of them seen just once. The sequencing used PBMCs, collected before ibrutinib treatment. Every receptor here comes from a human donor with chronic lymphocytic leukemia.

The V and J genes are TRBV9 and TRBJ2-7; D possibly matches TRBD1 or TRBD2 (5 bases each). Germline V gene lookup returns CDR1 SGDLS and CDR2 YYNGEE. The CDR3 is made up of 13 amino acids. Trimming removed 4 bases at V and 3 bases at J, with 11 bases between. CDR3 residues: CASSRDSGYEQYF. The CDR3 bases are TGTGCCAGCAGCAGAGACAGCGGCTACGAGCAGTACTTC.

This rearrangement joins TRBV28 to TRBJ1-2, with a tentative D call TRBD1 (5 bases). This CDR3 has 15 residues. V was clipped by 6 bases and J by 7 bases, with 21 bases between them. Germline lookup yields CDR1 MDHEN and CDR2 SYDVKM. CDR3 DNA: TGTGCCAGCAGCTCTCCCCAACCAGGGAGGGGTGGCTACACCTTC. This sequence encodes CASSSPQPGRGGYTF.

The chain combines TRBV7-8 with TRBJ1-5, with unresolved D. V was clipped by 1 base and J by 6 bases, with 7 bases between them. CDR1 is SGHVS and CDR2 is FQNEAQ in the germline V gene. CDR3 length: 13 amino acids. CDR3 in amino acids: CASSLVRGQPQHF. The DNA of the CDR3 is TGTGCCAGCAGCTTAGTTCGGGGTCAGCCCCAGCATTTT.

The chain recombines TRBV4-1 with TRBJ2-7; D is tentatively TRBD1 or TRBD2 (5 bases each). CDR1 and CDR2 from the germline V gene are MGHRA and YSYEKL. The CDR3 consists of 15 residues. Trimming left V 0 bases short and J 3 bases short, with 12 bases between. The CDR3 here is CASSQDRGGYYEQYF. CDR3 DNA: TGCGCCAGCAGCCAAGATCGTGGGGGTTACTACGAGCAGTACTTC.

V gene TRBV7-9 combines with J gene TRBJ1-2; 7 nucleotides line up with TRBD1. Germline CDR1 reads SEHNR; CDR2 reads FQNEAQ (reference sequence). The CDR3 is 17 amino acids. V trimming: 5 bases; J trimming: 1 base; junction bases outside the gene matches: 13. The chain's CDR3 is CASSKYGGQDFNYGYTF. DNA of the CDR3: TGTGCCAGCAGCAAGTACGGCGGACAGGACTTTAACTATGGCTACACCTTC.

For the CDR3, the DNA is TGTGCCAGCAGTTTTCAGATTGAAGCTTTCTTT. Amino acids: CASSFQIEAFF. This sequence joins TRBV6-6 and TRBJ1-1, with D unresolved. The ends were cut back, 4 bases at V and 7 bases at J, with 7 bases in the middle. There are 11 residues in the CDR3. Germline assignment: CDR1 MNHNY and CDR2 SVGAGI (reference sequence).

The rearrangement joins TRBV21-1 to TRBJ2-3; TRBD2 is taken as the D call from the table, unchecked against the DNA. TRBV21-1 is termed a pseudogene. The CDR3 contains 15 residues. The CDR3 region is CASNLTGTSKDTQYF. CDR3 DNA: TGTGCCAGCAACCTCACCGGGACTAGCAAAGATACGCAGTATTTT.

The chain joins TRBV7-9 to TRBJ1-1, with 9 bases aligning to TRBD1. The CDR3 runs 15 residues. Germline-derived CDR1 and CDR2 are SEHNR and FQNEAQ (reference sequence). Trimming removed 6 bases from V and 4 bases from J; junction bases left unmatched: 9. CDR3 nucleotide sequence: TGTGCCAGCAGTTCAACAGGGGGCGGCTTCACTGAAGCTTTCTTT. This gives the protein CASSSTGGGFTEAFF.

DNA of the CDR3: TGTGCCAGCAGTGACTTCTACAATGAGCAGTTCTTC. This codes for CASSDFYNEQFF. This chain connects TRBV2 to TRBJ2-1; D not certain. Trimming pared 3 bases from V and 3 bases from J, leaving 3 bases between. Germline V gives CDR1 SNHLY, CDR2 FYNNEI. CDR3 length: 12 amino acids.

V gene TRBV15 combines with J gene TRBJ2-2; D remains unclear. V was shortened by 0 bases and J by 8 bases, with 13 bases between the two germline ends. This CDR3 contains 15 residues. Germline CDR1 reads LNHNV; CDR2 reads YYDKDF (reference sequence). The CDR3 DNA reads as TGTGCCACCAGCAGAGATAACACCCTGGGAGGGGAGCTGTTTTTT. This encodes CATSRDNTLGGELFF.

The chain links TRBV7-2 to TRBJ2-7, with D perhaps matching TRBD2 (5 bases). Germline assignment: CDR1 SGHTA and CDR2 FQGNSA. The CDR3 has 13 residues. The V and J ends lost 4 bases and 6 bases respectively, with 13 bases between them. In DNA, the CDR3 is TGTGCCAGCAGCTCAAGGAGGCCCGGCGAGCAGTACTTC. Translating it yields CASSSRRPGEQYF.

This clone was seen a handful of times. The chain carries TRBV19 and TRBJ1-5; 7 bases are shared with TRBD1. V lost 6 bases to trimming and J lost 6 bases; unmatched junction nucleotides: 8. The germline CDR1 and CDR2 sequences are LNHDA and SQIVND (reference sequence). The CDR3 is 14 amino acids. The CDR3 bases are TGTGCCAGTAGGGCAGGGGGGGCTGGTCAGCCCCAGCATTTT. It codes for CASRAGGAGQPQHF.

This chain joins TRBV29-1 and TRBJ2-7; the D is unclear. The germline V gene encodes CDR1 SQVTM and CDR2 ANQGSEA. V lost 5 bases to trimming and J lost 3 bases, with 11 bases between them. The CDR3 covers 12 residues. CDR3 protein: CSVSLTSYEQYF. The CDR3 nucleotides read TGCAGCGTTAGTCTCACAAGCTACGAGCAGTACTTC.

There are a few counts of this clone. This chain links TRBV5-5 with TRBJ1-3; 8 bases agree with TRBD1. CDR1 is SGHKS and CDR2 is YYEKEE in the germline V gene (reference sequence). V lost 5 bases and J lost 4; bases outside the gene matches: 5. CDR3 length: 14 residues. DNA of the CDR3: TGTGCCAGCAGACCTACAGGGGGAGGAAACACCATATATTTT. Its translation: CASRPTGGGNTIYF.

In this sample, this clone turned up once. V gene TRBV18 combines with J gene TRBJ2-7; 15 nucleotides line up with TRBD2. CDR1 is KGHSH, CDR2 LQKENI, per germline. V was clipped by 3 bases and J by 2 bases; unmatched bases: 8. This CDR3 spans 18 amino acids. The CDR3 loop is CASSPFSRTSGGAYEQYF. Here the CDR3 DNA reads TGTGCCAGCTCACCCTTTTCTCGGACTAGCGGGGGGGCCTACGAGCAGTACTTC.